Given below is one T cell receptor (beta chain) in context. The antigen remains unidentified. Unexposed donor CD4+ T cells date from about 2011-2019, before the COVID-19 pandemic. CD4+ T cells were isolated from the cells after less than 13 days of culture. This sample stems from a study of CD4 T cells in relation to SARS-CoV-2 and coronaviruses. Measured with immunoSEQ multiplex PCR; TCRdb has only the in-frame clones, and not every one. The sample holds more than 20,000 clones, about four fifths seen once. Germline CDR1 and CDR2: SGHNT and YYREEE (reference sequence). The CDR3 runs 12 residues. The V gene lost 5 bases and the J gene lost 4 bases, with 6 bases spanning the gap.

The TCR comes from a human donor in good health. The source material was CD4+ T cells from PBMCs, cultured in vitro. The chain joins TRBV5-4 to TRBJ2-2; D call uncertain. CDR3 residues: CASRLITGELFF. CDR3 in DNA: TGTGCCAGCAGACTGATCACCGGGGAGCTGTTTTTT.